Given below is one T cell receptor beta chain in context. These data come from a study of blood T cell repertoires in COVID-19. At the level of the study: Spain, Italy and the United States supplied samples that represented acute and convalescent COVID-19. PBMCs, B-cell-depleted T cells, or T cells were the source of the cDNA or gDNA that made up the material.

Unmatched junction bases numbered 5, after V lost 2 bases and J lost 2 bases. The CDR3 loop spans 16 amino acids. CDR1 LNHNV and CDR2 YYDKDF come from the germline V gene (reference sequence). In the original workflow: Counts of nucleated cells, estimated from reference gene primer amplification, were obtained. Method: immunoSEQ multiplex PCR; TCRdb's copy keeps in-frame clones and lacks some. The D gene and trimming were derived from the DNA, and the V and J assignments and clone size from that table. Here the sample spans approximately 190,000 clones, approximately 92% being singletons. The rearrangement joins TRBV15 to TRBJ2-3, with TRBD2 identical over 9 bases. The source material was peripheral blood. This receptor was identified in a man between 50 and 59 years old with acute or convalescent COVID-19. This CDR3 is CATSRSGTSITDTQYF. CDR3 nucleotides: TGTGCCACCAGCAGAAGCGGGACTAGCATCACAGATACGCAGTATTTT.